Following are 28 T cell receptor beta chains from one sample sequenced in a study of blood T cells in healthy people across ages. It was with a sample-barcoded 5' primer and a J-beta primer mix that a second PCR of about 6 to 12 cycles was run. TCRdb reprocessed the 5' RACE reads with MiXCR, giving one entry per CDR3 protein. The table lists some 1.5 million distinct CDR3 sequences, roughly 28% of them singletons. Sequencing input: blood. These receptors came from a woman under 40 in good health.

Notes on this clonotype: The conserved final phenylalanine or tryptophan is absent from the CDR3, which likely points to a read error. The chain recombines TRBV10-2 with TRBJ2-5; 7 nucleotides align to TRBD1. The ends lost 8 bases at V and 5 bases at J; junction bases unmatched: 11. Germline CDR1 reads WSHSY; CDR2 reads SAAADI. There are 14 residues in the CDR3. The CDR3 sequence is CASRDRGRSETQYS. The DNA for the CDR3 is TGCGCCAGCCGGGATAGGGGGCGATCGGAGACCCAGTACTCC.

V and J are TRBV12-3 or TRBV12-4 and TRBJ2-1; D possibly matches TRBD1 or TRBD2 (5 bases each). V was cut by 4 bases and J by 8 bases, with 12 bases left in between. The CDR3 has 13 amino acids. The chain's CDR3 is CASSSRGDDEQFF. The CDR3 region has the DNA TGTGCCAGCAGTTCTAGAGGGGACGATGAGCAGTTCTTC.

This clonotype has just a few counts. V and J are TRBV20-1 and TRBJ2-3; 7 bases match TRBD2. This CDR3 contains 14 residues. CDR1 is DFQATT, CDR2 SNEGSKA, per germline (reference sequence). Unmatched junction bases numbered 4, after V lost 1 base and J lost 3 bases. In DNA, the CDR3 is TGCAGTGCTAGAGGCCTAGCGGTTACAGATACGCAGTATTTT. It specifies CSARGLAVTDTQYF.

The rearrangement links TRBV12-3 or TRBV12-4 to TRBJ1-2; D uncertain. The CDR3 is 12 amino acids. With 4 bases removed from V and 7 bases from J, the gap between germline ends came to 10 bases. CDR3 region: CASSWWTSGYTF. CDR3 nucleotide sequence: TGTGCCAGCAGTTGGTGGACGTCTGGCTACACCTTC.

This clonotype was seen only a few times. This chain links TRBV12-3 or TRBV12-4 with TRBJ1-1, with a possible D match to TRBD1 (5 bases). The V end lost 3 bases, the J end lost 8 bases, and 10 bases lay between the germline ends. The CDR3 is 12 residues long. The chain's CDR3 is CASSLQGREAFF. Written as DNA, the CDR3 is TGTGCCAGCAGTTTGCAGGGAAGGGAAGCTTTCTTT.

The table lists this clonotype with a few counts. The chain is built from TRBV20-1 and TRBJ2-1; 11 bases align to TRBD2. V lost 6 bases to trimming and J lost 6 bases; unmatched junction nucleotides: 10. The CDR3 is made up of 15 amino acids. Germline V gene data show CDR1 as DFQATT and CDR2 as SNEGSKA (reference sequence). CDR3 DNA sequence: TGCAGTGCCCCCGACGTAGCGGGAGGGCCCAATGAGCAGTTCTTC. Encoded protein: CSAPDVAGGPNEQFF.

In this sample, this clonotype turned up many times. The V gene is TRBV5-4, the J gene TRBJ2-5; 11 nucleotides agree with TRBD2. This CDR3 comprises 15 residues. Germline trimming cut 4 bases from V and 2 bases from J; bases unmatched to any gene: 4. Germline V gene lookup returns CDR1 SGHNT and CDR2 YYREEE (reference sequence). The CDR3 bases are TGTGCCAGCAGCCGGGGACTAGCGGAACAAGAGACCCAGTACTTC. Translating it yields CASSRGLAEQETQYF. The full variable domain, its missing parts supplied by reference TRBV5-4 and TRBJ2-5, is ETGVTQSPTHLIKTRGQQVTLRCSSQSGHNTVSWYQQALGQGPQFIFQYYREEENGRGNFPPRFSGLQFPNYSSELNVNALELDDSALYLCASSRGLAEQETQYFGPGTRLLVL.

The chain has TRBV6-1 and TRBJ2-7, with 11 bases fitting TRBD2. The CDR3 runs to 18 residues. Trimming took 7 bases from V and 0 from J; bases not matched to a gene: 14. Germline V gives CDR1 MNHNS, CDR2 SASEGT. Written as DNA, the CDR3 is TGTGCCAGCACGACTAACAGGGCTCTAGCGGGAGGCTCCTACGAGCAGTACTTC. Protein sequence: CASTTNRALAGGSYEQYF.

This clonotype appeared a few times. The rearrangement joins TRBV5-1 to TRBJ2-5, with 10 nucleotides matching TRBD2. The germline V gene has CDR1 SGHRS and CDR2 YFSETQ. J was trimmed by 7 bases and V by 0 bases; bases with no gene match: 6. This CDR3 contains 15 residues. CDR3 in amino acids: CASSLGGTSDRTQYF. The CDR3 DNA follows: TGCGCCAGCAGCTTGGGTGGGACTAGCGATCGGACCCAGTACTTC.

This clonotype has a count of ten or more. The chain is built from TRBV27 and TRBJ2-1; TRBD1 matches at 7 bases. Germline V lookup: CDR1 MNHEY, CDR2 SMNVEV (reference sequence). V gave up 0 bases and J gave up 3 bases; unmatched junction bases: 8. This CDR3 has 17 residues. The CDR3 spells CASSLSALQGLYNEQFF. The CDR3 DNA is TGTGCCAGCAGTTTATCGGCACTACAGGGGCTCTACAATGAGCAGTTCTTC.

The chain carries TRBV18 and TRBJ2-1, with 8 bases identical to TRBD1. This CDR3 contains 13 residues. V trimming: 9 bases; J trimming: 10 bases; junction bases outside the gene matches: 11. Germline loops: CDR1 KGHSH, CDR2 LQKENI. CDR3 DNA sequence: TGTGCCAGTATGGACAGGGCCTCAAGGGAGCAGTTCTTC. Amino acid sequence: CASMDRASREQFF.

V gene TRBV24-1 combines with J gene TRBJ1-1; D may be TRBD1 (5 bases). The CDR3 totals 13 residues. The germline gives CDR1 KGHDR, CDR2 SFDVKD. Trimming took off 7 bases at V and 2 bases at J, with 10 bases between the two ends. CDR3 DNA sequence: TGTGCCACCAGGGGGGTAGGAAACACTGAAGCTTTCTTT. This encodes CATRGVGNTEAFF.

This clonotype has at least ten counts. The chain joins TRBV4-1 to TRBJ2-7; D possibly corresponds to TRBD1 (6 bases). Per the germline V gene, CDR1 is MGHRA and CDR2 is YSYEKL. This CDR3 is 17 amino acids long. V dropped 0 bases and J dropped 7 bases, with 22 bases sitting between them. CDR3 DNA: TGCGCCAGCAGCCAAGACCTACAGGGAAGCTACACGGGGGAGCAGTACTTC. Translated, it gives CASSQDLQGSYTGEQYF.

V usage is TRBV2 and J usage is TRBJ2-3; tentatively, D is TRBD1 (7 bases). In germline, CDR1 is SNHLY, CDR2 FYNNEI. CDR3 length: 16 residues. V was pared by 6 bases and J by 1 base, with 17 bases between. The CDR3 sequence is CASRAQGGQGTDTQYF. For the CDR3, the DNA is TGTGCCAGCAGGGCCCAGGGGGGACAAGGCACAGATACGCAGTATTTT.

A few counts support this clonotype. V and J are TRBV25-1 and TRBJ2-5, with 8 bases lining up with TRBD2. Germline V gene lookup returns CDR1 MGHDK and CDR2 SYGVNS. V lost 3 bases and J lost 5; bases outside the gene matches: 14. The CDR3 has 17 residues. The CDR3 sequence: CASSDPAGSGGRETQYF. The CDR3 DNA reads TGTGCCAGCAGTGACCCCGCCGGATCGGGGGGGAGGGAGACCCAGTACTTC.

The rearrangement links TRBV28 to TRBJ1-4; the D gene is possibly TRBD1 (6 bases). Trimming removed 6 bases from V and 3 bases from J, with 26 bases in between. Germline CDR1 MDHEN, CDR2 SYDVKM. The CDR3 totals 19 residues. CDR3 region: CASSQPKGGWYGANEKLFF. The CDR3 bases are TGTGCCAGCAGCCAACCGAAGGGGGGCTGGTATGGGGCTAATGAAAAACTGTTTTTT.

The chain is built from TRBV6-2 or TRBV6-3 and TRBJ2-5, with D unresolved. The V and J ends lost 0 bases and 6 bases respectively, with 8 bases between them. The germline gives CDR1 MNHEY, CDR2 SVGEGT. This CDR3 contains 13 residues. The DNA of the CDR3 is TGTGCCAGCAGTTACTCCTACCAGAAGACCCAGTACTTC. Amino acid sequence: CASSYSYQKTQYF.

This chain connects TRBV6-6 to TRBJ1-2; 8 positions agree with TRBD1. Germline V CDR1 and CDR2: MNHNY, SVGAGI (reference sequence). V was clipped by 6 bases and J by 1 base; unmatched bases: 4. The CDR3 covers 14 residues. The CDR3 spells CASRFDRGNYGYTF. CDR3 bases: TGTGCCAGCAGATTCGACAGGGGTAACTATGGCTACACCTTC.

This clonotype was counted only a few times. This chain joins TRBV6-5 and TRBJ2-1; 10 bases are a match to TRBD2. V dropped 0 bases and J dropped 8; count of bases not matched to a gene: 10. Germline loops: CDR1 MNHEY, CDR2 SVGAGI. The CDR3 is 17 amino acids. The CDR3 protein is CASSYSMASGSTDEQFF. The CDR3 nucleotides read TGTGCCAGCAGTTACTCGATGGCTAGCGGGAGTACGGATGAGCAGTTCTTC.

The sample holds a few counts of this clonotype. The rearrangement joins TRBV2 to TRBJ1-2; tentative D call: TRBD1 (5 bases). Germline loops: CDR1 SNHLY, CDR2 FYNNEI. The V gene lost 4 bases and the J gene lost 8 bases, with 17 bases spanning the gap. The CDR3 is made up of 14 amino acids. The CDR3 protein is CASSGTGAAGGYTF. CDR3 DNA sequence: TGTGCCAGCAGTGGAACCGGGGCCGCTGGGGGCTACACCTTC.

This chain uses TRBV7-2 with TRBJ2-7; D is perhaps TRBD2 (6 bases). V was cut by 3 bases and J by 7 bases, with 13 bases left in between. CDR3 length: 13 amino acids. Germline values: CDR1 SGHTA, CDR2 FQGNSA. The CDR3 here is CASSFLGRREQYF. The CDR3 nucleotides read TGTGCCAGCAGCTTCCTAGGGAGGAGGGAGCAGTACTTC.

This clonotype was picked up a small number of times. V and J are TRBV29-1 and TRBJ2-7, with D unclear. V dropped 5 bases and J dropped 6 bases, with 14 bases sitting between them. Germline V CDR1 and CDR2: SQVTM, ANQGSEA. The CDR3 contains 12 residues. Here the CDR3 DNA reads TGCAGCGTTTACTCAGGTCGCAGCGAGCAGTACTTC. It yields the protein CSVYSGRSEQYF.

The rearrangement joins TRBV5-1 to TRBJ2-5, with 8 bases matching TRBD1. This CDR3 has 16 amino acids. Germline V gene sequence: CDR1 SGHRS, CDR2 YFSETQ. Losses at the gene ends were 1 base for V and 4 bases for J; bases not matched to a gene: 9. The CDR3 protein is CASSLRGQGVGETQYF. Written as DNA, the CDR3 is TGCGCCAGCAGCTTGAGAGGACAGGGTGTAGGAGAGACCCAGTACTTC.

The chain combines TRBV15 with TRBJ2-3; D not resolved. CDR1 and CDR2 from the germline V gene are LNHNV and YYDKDF (reference sequence). This CDR3 region has 13 residues. Trimming shortened V by 8 bases and J by 2 bases, and 11 bases separated the two germline ends. CDR3 loop: CATQGVSTDTQYF. The CDR3 nucleotides read TGTGCCACCCAAGGCGTCTCCACAGATACGCAGTATTTT.

A word on this clonotype: Mismatch with germline at one junction end may stem from a read error. V is TRBV20-1 and J is TRBJ2-7, with TRBD1 as a possible D gene (6 bases). The CDR3 contains 14 residues. Per germline, CDR1 DFQATT and CDR2 SNEGSKA (reference sequence). CDR3 sequence (DNA): TGTAGTGCTACGCGACCGGACAGTAGCTACGAGCAGTACTTC. The encoded protein is CSATRPDSSYEQYF.

Turning to this clonotype: This may be a read error: a much more frequent sequence differs by one nucleotide. The rearrangement links TRBV28 to TRBJ2-7, with 9 bases fitting TRBD2. The CDR3 is 15 residues long. From germline, CDR1 is MDHEN and CDR2 SYDVKM. The CDR3: CASAVAGALDYVQYF. The CDR3 bases are TGTGCCAGCGCGGTAGCGGGGGCCTTAGACTACGTGCAGTACTTC. The whole variable domain, remainder taken from reference TRBV28 and TRBJ2-7, is DVKVTQSSRYLVKRTGEKVFLECVQDMDHENMFWYRQDPGLGLRLIYFSYDVKMKEKGDIPEGYSVSREKKERFSLILESASTNQTSMYLCASAVAGALDYVQYFGPGTRLTVT.

Only a few counts were recorded for this clonotype. The chain is built from TRBV9 and TRBJ2-7, with 9 bases that match TRBD2. Trimming took 2 bases from V and 5 from J; bases not matched to a gene: 2. Germline CDR1 SGDLS, CDR2 YYNGEE. This CDR3 is built from 13 residues. The CDR3 DNA sequence: TGTGCCAGCAGCGTGGGACTAGCAGACGAGCAGTACTTC. As protein: CASSVGLADEQYF.

DNA for the CDR3: TGTGCCAGCAGTTACTTGTCAATCGCGAACACCGGGGAGCTGTTTTTT. It codes for CASSYLSIANTGELFF. The chain couples TRBV6-5 to TRBJ2-2; no firm D call. This CDR3 has 16 residues. CDR1 and CDR2 from the germline V gene are MNHEY and SVGAGI. With 1 base removed from V and 0 bases from J, the gap between germline ends came to 9 bases.